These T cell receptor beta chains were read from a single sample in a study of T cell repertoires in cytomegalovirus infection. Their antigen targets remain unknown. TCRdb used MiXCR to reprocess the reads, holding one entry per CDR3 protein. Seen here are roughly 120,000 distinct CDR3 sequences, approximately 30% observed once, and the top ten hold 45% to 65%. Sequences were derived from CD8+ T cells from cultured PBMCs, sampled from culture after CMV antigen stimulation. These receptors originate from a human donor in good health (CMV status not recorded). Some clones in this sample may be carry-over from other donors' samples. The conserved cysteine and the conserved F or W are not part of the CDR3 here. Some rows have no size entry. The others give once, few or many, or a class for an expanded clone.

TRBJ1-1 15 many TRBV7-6 ASSLDLDRGFHTEAF
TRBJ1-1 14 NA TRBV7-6 ASSLELAGNYNEAF
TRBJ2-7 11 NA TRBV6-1 ASSGQGHYEQY
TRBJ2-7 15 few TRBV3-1 ASSQDWTGPGAYEQY
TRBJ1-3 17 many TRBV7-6 ASSLEIGSTGSSGNTIY
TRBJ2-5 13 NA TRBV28 ASSLIQRGAETQY
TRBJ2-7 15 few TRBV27 ASSFAGGLAGNYEQY
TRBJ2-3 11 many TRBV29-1 SVDGRNTDTQY
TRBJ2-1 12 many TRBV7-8 ASSPRSSYNEQF
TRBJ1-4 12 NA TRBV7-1 ASSDPGSVEKLF
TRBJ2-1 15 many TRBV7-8 ASSLALPASSYNEQF
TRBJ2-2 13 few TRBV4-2 ASSQDLSGTGELF
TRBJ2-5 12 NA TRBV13 ASSSGGAYGTQY
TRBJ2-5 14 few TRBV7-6 ASSLLIARAQETQY